A selection of T cell receptor beta chains follows, all from one sample in a study of T cells in Graves' hyperthyroidism and ophthalmopathy. Each CDR3 protein gets one entry after TCRdb re-called the multiplex PCR reads with MiXCR. This sample has around 800,000 distinct CDR3 sequences, with over 35% found just once. The sequenced sample was blood. Receptors originate from a man aged 18 to 30 with Graves' hyperthyroidism. CDR3s include the opening cysteine and the closing phenylalanine or tryptophan. D genes are given only for firm matches. The size of a clone is reported for some rows only, either as once, few or many, or as a class for expanded clones.

d_gene,v_gene,abundance,j_gene,CDR3nt,CDR3aa
TRBD1,TRBV5-1,.,TRBJ2-7,TGCGCCAGCAGCTGGGACAGGGTAGGCGAGCAGTACTTC,CASSWDRVGEQYF
.,TRBV10-3,many,TRBJ1-5,TGTGCCATCAGTGAGGGCTTTATCCCCAATCAGCCCCAGCATTTT,CAISEGFIPNQPQHF
.,TRBV6-6,few,TRBJ1-5,TGTGCCAGCAGTTACTCGAAGGGAGGCAATCAGCCCCAGCATTTT,CASSYSKGGNQPQHF
TRBD2,TRBV20-1,.,TRBJ2-7,TGCAGTGCTTACGAAGGGACTAGCGGAACCTACGAGCAGTACTTC,CSAYEGTSGTYEQYF
TRBD1,TRBV6-5,.,TRBJ1-2,TGTGCCAGCTCTGGACAGGGCAGCTACACCTTC,CASSGQGSYTF
.,TRBV7-2,.,TRBJ1-1,TGTGCCAGCACCCCCCGAGTGAACACTGAAGCTTTCTTT,CASTPRVNTEAFF
.,TRBV11-3,many,TRBJ1-1,TGTGCCAGCAGCGTAAGGTACCTGGGCACTGAAGCTTTCTTT,CASSVRYLGTEAFF
TRBD1,TRBV7-9,.,TRBJ2-2,TGTGCCAGCAGCTCGGGACAGGGGTACACCGGGGAGCTGTTTTTT,CASSSGQGYTGELFF
.,TRBV19,many,TRBJ2-6,TGTGCCAGTAGGCAGGAGCCACTCTCTGGGGCCAACGTCCTGACTTTC,CASRQEPLSGANVLTF
.,TRBV9,.,TRBJ1-1,TGTGCCGTTACAGGGTATGGCGCTGAAGCTTTCTTT,CAVTGYGAEAFF
.,TRBV12-3/TRBV12-4,.,TRBJ1-2,TGTGTCCGATTGTGGGGGGCGGATGGCTACACCTTC,CVRLWGADGYTF
TRBD2,TRBV7-2,few,TRBJ2-2,TGTGCCAGCAGCTTCGGGGGGGCTTGGGAGCTGTTTTTT,CASSFGGAWELFF
.,TRBV29-1,many,TRBJ2-7,TGCAGCGTTGAAGATTTCGAGAATTACGAGCAGTACTTC,CSVEDFENYEQYF
.,TRBV25-1,once,TRBJ1-2,TGTGCCAGCAGACCGGGAAGGCTCAGTGGCTACACCTTC,CASRPGRLSGYTF
.,TRBV6-6,.,TRBJ1-1,TGTGCCAGCAGTCGGGACACCACTGAAGCTTTCTTT,CASSRDTTEAFF
.,TRBV29-1,.,TRBJ2-2,TGCACGGGTCCAGCCGGGGAGCTGTTTTTT,CTGPAGELFF
.,TRBV5-1,.,TRBJ2-7,TGCGCCAGCAGCTGGGACCTTGGGCACTACGAGCAGTACTTC,CASSWDLGHYEQYF
.,TRBV7-2,few,TRBJ1-1,TGTGCCAGCAGCTTCAGGGATGGGGGCACTGAAGCTTTCTTT,CASSFRDGGTEAFF
TRBD2,TRBV7-2,few,TRBJ2-5,TGTGCCAGCAGCCAAGGGACTAGCGGGCTCCGAGAGACCCAGTACTTC,CASSQGTSGLRETQYF
TRBD1,TRBV4-1,.,TRBJ1-1,TGCGCCAGCAGCCAAGATCTTTACGGACAGGGGCTTAACACTGAAGCTTTCTTT,CASSQDLYGQGLNTEAFF
.,TRBV4-3,.,TRBJ1-6,TGCGCCAGCAGCCAAGATCTGGAGACTAGTAATTCACCCCTCCACTTT,CASSQDLETSNSPLHF
.,TRBV15,many,TRBJ2-5,TGTGCCACCAGCCGCGGGGAGGAGGTGACCCAGTACTTC,CATSRGEEVTQYF
.,TRBV2,many,TRBJ2-5,TGTGCCAGCAGTGATGGGGCAGGCTATGAGGAGACCCAGTACTTC,CASSDGAGYEETQYF
.,TRBV6-5,.,TRBJ1-2,TGTGCCAGCAGTTACTCGGGGGAGGGGGGTAACTATGGCTACACCTTC,CASSYSGEGGNYGYTF
.,TRBV19,.,TRBJ1-1,TGTGCCAGCATCAACTCCCCCACTGAAGCTTTCTTT,CASINSPTEAFF
TRBD2,TRBV2,once,TRBJ2-7,TGTGCCAGCAGTGGGACTAGCGGGAGAGGCGAGCAGTACTTC,CASSGTSGRGEQYF